Listed below are T cell receptor beta chains from one sample, sequenced in a study of CD4 and CD8 cells across lung adenocarcinoma regions. TCRdb used MiXCR to reprocess the PCR reads, holding one entry per CDR3 protein. In the table there are about 23,000 distinct CDR3 sequences, 40% to 65% of which are singletons. The source material was CD4+ T cells from the center of a lung tumor. These receptors originate from a male donor with lung adenocarcinoma. The CD4 and CD8 labels of this study may be unreliable. Both conserved end residues are part of each CDR3. D genes are given only for firm matches. For some rows the clone size is stated as once, few or many, or as a class when expanded; others skip it.

>NA|TRBJ2-2|NA|TRBV6-1
CARGLQSVSPGTLFF
TGTGCCAGGGGACTCCAGTCCGTGAGTCCCGGTACGCTGTTTTTT
>NA|TRBJ2-5|NA|TRBV10-3
CALGTKTQHF
TGTGCTCTGGGGACGAAGACCCAGCATTTC
>few|TRBJ2-2|TRBD2|TRBV4-1
CASKRAGAAGELFF
TGCGCCAGCAAGCGAGCGGGAGCTGCCGGGGAGCTGTTTTTT
>NA|TRBJ2-3|NA|TRBV10-3
CAIRGLGAGSTGAQYF
TGTGCCATCCGGGGCCTTGGGGCTGGGAGCACCGGGGCGCAGTATTTT
>many|TRBJ1-6|TRBD1|TRBV6-1
CASREGGHGSPLHF
TGTGCCAGCAGGGAAGGGGGCCACGGGTCACCCCTCCACTTT
>NA|TRBJ2-3|TRBD2|TRBV6-4
CASSTRLAGVPDKNTQYF
TGTGCCAGCAGTACCCGACTCGCGGGAGTGCCGGACAAAAATACGCAGTATTTC
>few|TRBJ2-1|NA|TRBV7-3
CASSLLGGQSYNEQFF
TGTGCCAGCAGCTTACTGGGCGGACAGTCCTACAATGAGCAGTTCTTC
>once|TRBJ2-4|TRBD1|TRBV10-1
CASGEGAKNTQYF
TGCGCCAGCGGTGAGGGGGCAAAAAACACTCAGTATTTC
>NA|TRBJ2-5|TRBD2|TRBV27
CASSSAGSGGPETQYF
TGTGCCAGCAGTTCCGCCGGGAGCGGGGGCCCCGAGACCCAGTACTTC
>many|TRBJ2-5|NA|TRBV4-1
CASSQGARSGTQYF
TGCGCCAGCAGCCAAGGCGCTAGATCCGGGACCCAGTACTTC
>NA|TRBJ1-1|NA|TRBV12-3/TRBV12-4
CASSLGQTEAFF
TGTGCCAGCAGTTTGGGTCAGACTGAAGCTTTCTTT
>NA|TRBJ2-7|TRBD2|TRBV27
CAGRGGGGPETQYF
TGTGCGGGGCGCGGGGGGGGTGGGCCAGAGACGCAGTACTTC
>NA|TRBJ2-7|TRBD2|TRBV4-1
CASSHRTSGPFSYEQYF
TGCGCCAGCAGCCACAGAACTAGCGGTCCCTTTTCCTACGAGCAGTACTTC
>many|TRBJ1-1|NA|TRBV6-1
CASTDGGNAFF
TGTGCCAGCACCGACGGGGGGAATGCTTTCTTT
>many|TRBJ2-3|NA|TRBV6-1
CASSDGGGGASTDTQYF
TGTGCCAGCAGTGATGGGGGGGGGGGGGCGAGCACAGATACGCAGTATTTT
>many|TRBJ2-7|NA|TRBV6-1
CASNRDTDSYEQYF
TGTGCCAGCAACCGGGACACGGACTCCTACGAGCAGTACTTC
>medium-sized|TRBJ2-1|NA|TRBV6-5
CASSSTWVSEQFF
TGTGCCAGCAGTAGCACTTGGGTTAGTGAGCAGTTCTTC
>many|TRBJ2-1|NA|TRBV12-3/TRBV12-4
CASSPSSYNEQFF
TGTGCCAGCAGTCCGAGCTCCTACAATGAGCAGTTCTTC
>NA|TRBJ2-1|NA|TRBV27
CASIGRSPGSSYNEQFF
TGTGCCAGCATTGGACGGTCTCCGGGCTCCTCCTACAATGAGCAGTTCTTC
>NA|TRBJ2-5|TRBD2|TRBV29-1
CSVRPGFGGRGPQETQYF
TGCAGCGTCCGCCCTGGGTTTGGCGGGAGGGGGCCTCAAGAGACCCAGTACTTC
>once|TRBJ2-3|NA|TRBV27
CASRTGLQYKDIQYF
TGTGCCAGCAGGACGGGGTTGCAATACAAAGATATTCAGTACTTT
>few|TRBJ2-1|TRBD2|TRBV25-1
CASSDPRRTSGRWDEQFF
TGTGCCAGCAGTGACCCACGAAGGACTAGCGGGAGATGGGATGAGCAGTTCTTC
>NA|TRBJ1-1|NA|TRBV6-1
CASSEGGRTNYEASF
TGTGCCAGCAGTGAAGGGGGACGGACTAACTATGAAGCCTCCTTC
>NA|TRBJ2-7|TRBD1|TRBV6-1
CASTEDRGLYYEQYF
TGTGCCAGCACTGAAGACAGGGGGCTATACTACGAGCAGTACTTC
>NA|TRBJ2-1|TRBD2|TRBV20-1
CSARARGRASGIYEQFF
TGCAGTGCTAGAGCCCGGGGTAGGGCTAGCGGGATTTATGAGCAGTTCTTC
>NA|TRBJ2-2|TRBD1|TRBV6-1
CARGLQAVITGAQFF
TGTGCCAGGGGCCTCCAGGCTGTAATTACAGGGGCGCAGTTTTTT
>NA|TRBJ2-7|TRBD2|TRBV6-1
CASRRPGLGINEQYF
TGTGCCAGCCGACGACCCGGACTAGGGATAAACGAGCAGTACTTC
>many|TRBJ2-5|TRBD2|TRBV27
CASRRTSSGRIQTQYF
TGTGCCAGCCGACGGACGTCTAGCGGGAGGATACAGACCCAGTACTTC
>once|TRBJ2-2|NA|TRBV6-1
CASSGTNTGELFF
TGTGCCAGCAGTGGTACGAACACCGGGGAGCTGTTTTTT
>many|TRBJ2-1|NA|TRBV5-6
CASSLTGGEQFF
TGTGCCAGCAGCTTAACCGGCGGAGAGCAGTTCTTC
>NA|TRBJ2-3|NA|TRBV10-3
CAITQAVSTETLYF
TGTGCGATCACTCAGGCAGTGAGCACAGAGACGCTGTATTTT
>many|TRBJ2-3|NA|TRBV11-3
CASSLLYGDTQYF
TGTGCCAGCAGCTTACTTTACGGAGATACGCAGTATTTT
>NA|TRBJ2-4|NA|TRBV6-1
CASSEFGGRGSRDKDIQYF
TGTGCCAGCAGTGAATTCGGGGGGAGGGGGAGCCGAGACAAAGACATTCAGTACTTC
>NA|TRBJ2-4|TRBD2|TRBV6-1
CASSEGASGRNTQYF
TGTGCCAGCAGTGAAGGGGCCAGCGGGAGAAACACTCAGTACTTC
>NA|TRBJ2-7|NA|TRBV6-1
CASSLVVSIDEQYF
TGTGCCAGCAGTCTCGTTGTGAGCATCGATGAGCAGTACTTC
>few|TRBJ2-1|TRBD2|TRBV10-3
CAISESWGTSGSNEQFF
TGTGCCATCAGTGAGTCTTGGGGGACTAGCGGGAGCAATGAGCAGTTCTTC
>NA|TRBJ1-5|NA|TRBV12-3/TRBV12-4
CASSHYQGTGGNQPQHF
TGTGCCAGCAGCCACTACCAAGGAACGGGGGGCAATCAGCCCCAGCATTTT
>many|TRBJ2-1|NA|TRBV5-1
CASSPEGGVVFF
TGCGCCAGCAGCCCGGAAGGGGGGGTGGTGTTCTTC
>NA|TRBJ2-1|NA|TRBV27
CASSPTNTDEQFF
TGTGCCAGCAGTCCCACTAACACCGATGAGCAGTTCTTC
>medium-sized|TRBJ2-3|NA|TRBV7-3
CASSHLPGKSTDTQYF
TGTGCCAGCAGTCATCTTCCTGGAAAAAGCACAGATACGCAGTATTTT
>few|TRBJ2-1|NA|TRBV6-4
CASSERWGKATYNEQFF
TGTGCCAGCAGTGAACGGTGGGGTAAAGCTACCTACAATGAGCAGTTCTTC
>NA|TRBJ2-3|NA|TRBV6-1
CASREQGGTSTDTQYF
TGTGCCAGCAGGGAGCAGGGCGGGACGAGCACAGATACGCAGTATTTC
>once|TRBJ2-5|NA|TRBV27
CASRGIGRRVQETQYF
TGTGCCAGCAGGGGAATCGGGAGACGCGTCCAAGAGACCCAGTACTTC
>NA|TRBJ2-5|TRBD2|TRBV6-1
CASKRSGGADTQYF
TGTGCCAGCAAGAGAAGCGGGGGTGCAGATACCCAGTACTTT
>medium-sized|TRBJ2-1|TRBD2|TRBV6-1
CASSEAVAGDPYNEQFF
TGTGCCAGCAGTGAAGCTGTAGCGGGAGACCCCTACAATGAGCAGTTCTTC
>NA|TRBJ2-5|NA|TRBV10-3
CGGGGGGRGPETQYF
TGTGGCGGGGGTGGAGGGGGGCGGGGCCCAGAGACCCAGTACTTC